The 30 T cell receptor beta chains below were found in one sample sequenced in a study of T cell repertoires in cytomegalovirus infection. TCRdb re-derived calls from the reads in MiXCR, one entry per CDR3 protein. This table has 300,000 to 400,000 distinct CDR3 sequences, just under 30% appearing once. Antigens for these TCRs are unknown. Sequences were derived from cultured PBMCs, sampled from culture after CMV antigen stimulation. Source of these receptors: a human donor in good health (CMV status not recorded). Some clones in this sample may be carry-over from other donors' samples.

The chain carries TRBV2 and TRBJ1-1, with D tentatively TRBD1 (6 bases). CDR1 is SNHLY, CDR2 FYNNEI, per germline. The CDR3 consists of 13 residues. V lost 7 bases and J lost 6, with 15 bases in between. The CDR3 spells CASNGQRSAEAFF. The CDR3 DNA follows: TGTGCCAGCAACGGACAGAGGTCGGCTGAAGCTTTCTTT.

About this clonotype itself: A much larger clone differs by one base, so this may be a read error. The chain employs TRBV2 and TRBJ2-3; 8 nucleotides match TRBD1. In germline, CDR1 is SNHLY, CDR2 FYNNEI. The junction had 3 bases not matched to a gene; V was cut back by 7 bases and J by 3 bases. The CDR3 loop spans 13 amino acids. The DNA of the CDR3 is TGTGCCAGCAACCGACAGGGGACAGATACGCAGTATTTT. Translated, it gives CASNRQGTDTQYF.

The chain is built from TRBV10-3 and TRBJ2-1; D is uncertain. The V gene lost 8 bases and the J gene lost 7 bases, with 3 bases spanning the gap. This CDR3 has 9 residues. Germline lookup yields CDR1 ENHRY and CDR2 SYGVKD. The CDR3 protein is CAIGNEQFF. In DNA form, the CDR3 reads TGTGCCATCGGGAATGAGCAGTTCTTC.

This clonotype was seen a handful of times. V usage is TRBV15 and J usage is TRBJ2-1; D possibly corresponds to TRBD2 (6 bases). Germline values: CDR1 LNHNV, CDR2 YYDKDF (reference sequence). The CDR3 spans 15 residues. V shed 0 bases and J shed 9 bases, with 15 bases lying between them. In DNA, the CDR3 is TGTGCCACCAGCAGAGAATGGTTTGCGGGAAGTGAGCAGTTCTTC. Translated: CATSREWFAGSEQFF. The whole variable domain, remainder taken from reference TRBV15 and TRBJ2-1, is DAMVIQNPRYQVTQFGKPVTLSCSQTLNHNVMYWYQQKSSQAPKLLFHYYDKDFNNEADTPDNFQSRRPNTSFCFLDIRSPGLGDTAMYLCATSREWFAGSEQFFGPGTRLTVL.

J is TRBJ2-3 and V is TRBV11-1; tentatively, D is TRBD2 (5 bases). Germline V gene lookup returns CDR1 SGHAT and CDR2 FQDESV (reference sequence). The ends were cut back, 4 bases at V and 0 bases at J, with 14 bases in the middle. The CDR3 spans 16 residues. The CDR3 DNA reads TGTGCCAGCAGCTACAATCCGGGGTCGAGCACAGATACGCAGTATTTT. This codes for CASSYNPGSSTDTQYF.

This clonotype was counted between two and nine times. One junction end disagrees with the germline gene, perhaps due to a read error. The chain is built from TRBV24-1 and TRBJ1-2; no reliable D call. Germline CDR1 is KGHDR and CDR2 is SFDVKD. CDR3 length: 14 amino acids. The CDR3 loop reads CATGQGGLNDGYTF. CDR3 nucleotide sequence: TGTGCCACCGGCCAAGGAGGGCTTAACGATGGCTACACCTTC.

The DNA of the CDR3 is TGTGCCAGCAGGAAGGGACAGGGGGCTTACAATGAGCAGTTCTTC. Its protein product is CASRKGQGAYNEQFF. The chain carries TRBV6-5 and TRBJ2-1, with 12 nucleotides matching TRBD1. Germline assignment: CDR1 MNHEY and CDR2 SVGAGI. V trimming: 6 bases; J trimming: 4 bases; junction bases outside the gene matches: 4. This CDR3 contains 15 residues.

This clonotype was seen a few times. The chain uses TRBV7-6 and TRBJ2-4; 10 bases align to TRBD1. The V segment lost 4 bases and the J segment 9 bases; nucleotides outside the gene matches: 9. Germline-derived CDR1 and CDR2 are SGHVS and FNYEAQ. CDR3 size: 15 residues. CDR3 sequence reads: CASSSARDRGSIQYF. As DNA, the CDR3 is TGTGCCAGCAGCTCTGCCCGGGACAGGGGTAGCATTCAGTACTTC.

This clonotype appeared many times. The chain couples TRBV7-8 to TRBJ1-1, with 9 bases identical to TRBD1. The germline gives CDR1 SGHVS, CDR2 FQNEAQ. The CDR3 totals 15 residues. The ends lost 4 bases at V and 5 bases at J; junction bases unmatched: 8. This CDR3 is CASSSMGQGMTEAFF. The CDR3 DNA follows: TGTGCCAGCAGCTCAATGGGACAGGGTATGACTGAAGCTTTCTTT.

This clonotype has a handful of counts. V is TRBV28 and J is TRBJ1-3, with D maybe TRBD1 (5 bases). CDR3 length equals 14 residues. V was trimmed by 3 bases and J by 1 base, leaving 7 bases between them. The V gene's germline CDR1 is MDHEN and CDR2 SYDVKM. CDR3 nucleotides: TGTGCCAGCAGTTTTACAGGATCTGGAAACACCATATATTTT. It translates to CASSFTGSGNTIYF.

This rearrangement joins TRBV7-9 to TRBJ2-7, with D possibly matching TRBD1 (6 bases). The CDR3 is 14 amino acids. V was shortened by 5 bases and J by 4 bases, with 15 bases between the two germline ends. The V gene's germline CDR1 is SEHNR and CDR2 FQNEAQ (reference sequence). Here the CDR3 DNA reads TGTGCCAGCAGCCACCAGGGGCAGGTTTACGAGCAGTACTTC. It yields the protein CASSHQGQVYEQYF.

This clonotype was detected a few times. The chain couples TRBV19 to TRBJ1-2; no firm D call. From germline, CDR1 is LNHDA and CDR2 SQIVND (reference sequence). Trimming took 3 bases from V and 0 from J, leaving 8 bases between them. There are 14 residues in the CDR3. The CDR3 nucleotides read TGTGCCAGTAGTATCTGGGAAACTAACTATGGCTACACCTTC. As protein: CASSIWETNYGYTF.

This chain uses TRBV19 with TRBJ2-1, with 8 bases fitting TRBD1. The CDR3 runs to 13 residues. With 5 bases clipped from V and 8 bases from J, the junction kept 5 bases outside the gene matches. CDR1 and CDR2 from the germline V gene are LNHDA and SQIVND (reference sequence). The CDR3 region has the DNA TGTGCCAGTAGTGCATCAGGGGGCTATGAGCAGTTCTTC. Its protein is CASSASGGYEQFF.

This clonotype was seen a handful of times. The chain links TRBV7-3 to TRBJ2-1; 12 nucleotides align to TRBD2. The CDR3 runs to 18 residues. Trimming at V came to 5 bases and at J to 5 bases, leaving 13 bases not matched to a gene. Germline V lookup: CDR1 SGHTA, CDR2 FQGTGA. This CDR3 reads CASSQLVRASGRDNEQFF. The CDR3 DNA sequence: TGTGCCAGCAGCCAACTCGTTCGGGCTAGCGGGAGGGACAATGAGCAGTTCTTC.

V and J are TRBV6-1 and TRBJ2-5; perhaps TRBD2 as D (5 bases). The CDR3 has 15 amino acids. V gave up 2 bases and J gave up 1 base, with 11 bases separating them. Germline CDR1 is MNHNS and CDR2 is SASEGT. The CDR3 here is CASSERKRPQETQYF. The DNA for the CDR3 is TGTGCCAGCAGTGAACGTAAGCGGCCCCAAGAGACCCAGTACTTC.

This clonotype showed up just a few times. The chain is built from TRBV9 and TRBJ2-1, with D perhaps matching TRBD2 (6 bases). The V gene lost 0 bases and the J gene lost 7 bases, with 20 bases spanning the gap. Germline CDR1 SGDLS, CDR2 YYNGEE. The CDR3 is 17 amino acids. The CDR3 reads CASSVGDLAQGPNEQFF. Here the CDR3 DNA reads TGTGCCAGCAGCGTAGGGGATCTAGCGCAAGGGCCTAATGAGCAGTTCTTC.

This clonotype was counted between two and nine times. The chain employs TRBV27 and TRBJ2-2; TRBD2 matches at 9 bases. CDR1 MNHEY and CDR2 SMNVEV come from the germline V gene (reference sequence). The J segment lost 5 bases and the V segment lost 4 bases, leaving 8 bases of the junction unmatched. The CDR3 contains 16 residues. CDR3 DNA sequence: TGTGCCAGCAGTTATCGCGGGAGGGCCGATACCGGGGAGCTGTTTTTT. The encoded protein is CASSYRGRADTGELFF.

The CDR3 nucleotides are TGTGCCAGCAGCGATAGGACGGCGAACACCGGGGAGCTGTTTTTT. This sequence encodes CASSDRTANTGELFF. J is TRBJ2-2 and V is TRBV7-2; D remains unclear. Looked up from germline, CDR1 is SGHTA and CDR2 is FQGNSA. The CDR3 loop spans 15 amino acids. V lost 5 bases and J lost 0, with 10 bases in between.

This clonotype showed up many times. The chain has TRBV7-3 and TRBJ2-3; 11 bases fit TRBD2. V shed 2 bases and J 6 bases; nucleotides not matched to a gene: 10. Germline V gives CDR1 SGHTA, CDR2 FQGTGA. This CDR3 comprises 17 residues. DNA of the CDR3: TGTGCCAGCAGCTTAGGCCTAGCGGGAGGCTTTGTGGATACGCAGTATTTT. As protein: CASSLGLAGGFVDTQYF.

This clonotype was detected only a few times. The CDR3: CASSQETSDTQYF. CDR3 nucleotides: TGTGCCAGCAGCCAGGAGACTTCAGATACGCAGTATTTT. The chain carries TRBV4-2 and TRBJ2-3; D is undetermined. The CDR3 extends over 13 amino acids. Trimming cost V 3 bases and J 4 bases, with 8 bases left between them. Germline CDR1 is LGHNA and CDR2 is YNFKEQ.

In this sample, this clonotype turned up many times. This chain joins TRBV12-3 or TRBV12-4 and TRBJ1-5; D not certain. The CDR3 covers 14 residues. Trimming cost V 3 bases and J 3 bases, with 9 bases left between them. DNA of the CDR3: TGTGCCAGCAGTTTTGTAGGGAACAATCAGCCCCAGCATTTT. It codes for CASSFVGNNQPQHF.

This chain connects TRBV7-9 to TRBJ2-5; D might be TRBD2 (5 bases). This CDR3 region has 13 residues. V dropped 5 bases and J dropped 5 bases, with 12 bases sitting between them. Germline CDR1 reads SEHNR; CDR2 reads FQNEAQ (reference sequence). Here the CDR3 reads CASSRGSTETQYF. CDR3 nucleotide sequence: TGTGCCAGCAGCAGAGGGAGTACGGAGACCCAGTACTTC.

This clonotype was picked up many times. J is TRBJ1-3 and V is TRBV7-2; D unresolved. The CDR3 sequence is 14 residues long. V was cut by 1 base and J by 2 bases, with 6 bases left in between. Germline CDR1 SGHTA, CDR2 FQGNSA. CDR3 protein: CASSLGLTGNTIYF. The CDR3 coding sequence is TGTGCCAGCAGCTTAGGATTAACTGGAAACACCATATATTTT.

This clonotype has only a few counts. The genes are TRBV2 and TRBJ1-5; 9 nucleotides line up with TRBD1. CDR1 and CDR2 (germline): SNHLY, FYNNEI. V shed 5 bases, J shed 6 bases, and the junction held 11 bases outside the gene matches. The CDR3 covers 16 residues. CDR3 nucleotide sequence: TGTGCCAGCAGTAGGCATCCGGGACAGGGATTTCAGCCCCAGCATTTT. Translation: CASSRHPGQGFQPQHF.

This clonotype was counted a few times. CDR3 nucleotide sequence: TGTGCCAGCAGTTGGTTGACGGAGACCCAGTACTTC. Translated, it gives CASSWLTETQYF. The rearrangement links TRBV28 to TRBJ2-5; D unresolved. CDR3 length: 12 amino acids. Trimming removed 4 bases at V and 5 bases at J, with 8 bases between. Germline CDR1 is MDHEN and CDR2 is SYDVKM.

Only a few counts were recorded for this clonotype. This chain joins TRBV7-2 and TRBJ2-3, with D possibly matching TRBD2 (6 bases). From germline, CDR1 is SGHTA and CDR2 FQGNSA. Trimming left V 3 bases short and J 2 bases short, with 21 bases between. The CDR3 totals 18 residues. CDR3 amino acids: CASSLWLAGSNYTDTQYF. The CDR3 DNA reads as TGTGCCAGCAGCTTGTGGTTGGCGGGGAGTAATTACACAGATACGCAGTATTTT.

This clonotype has only one observation. This sequence joins TRBV14 and TRBJ2-5; 9 nucleotides line up with TRBD1. CDR1 SGHDN and CDR2 FVKESK come from the germline V gene. The junction had 8 bases not matched to a gene; V was cut back by 2 bases and J by 4 bases. The CDR3 spans 16 residues. CDR3 protein: CASSQRQGVRGETQYF. Here the CDR3 DNA reads TGTGCCAGCAGCCAACGACAGGGGGTAAGAGGAGAGACCCAGTACTTC. Together with reference TRBV14 and TRBJ2-5, the CDR3 gives the full variable domain: EAGVTQFPSHSVIEKGQTVTLRCDPISGHDNLYWYRRVMGKEIKFLLHFVKESKQDESGMPNNRFLAERTGGTYSTLKVQPAELEDSGVYFCASSQRQGVRGETQYFGPGTRLLVL.

Regarding this clonotype: The CDR3 end shows no conserved phenylalanine or tryptophan, and so a read error is likely. The chain joins TRBV12-3 or TRBV12-4 to TRBJ2-6; the D is unclear. This CDR3 has 14 residues. V gave up 7 bases and J gave up 4 bases, with 11 bases separating them. CDR3 sequence (DNA): TGTGCCAGCAAGGCTAGACCCGGGGCCAACGTCCTGACTCTC. This translates into CASKARPGANVLTL.

This clonotype appeared a few times. V gene TRBV6-6 combines with J gene TRBJ2-2, with 8 bases identical to TRBD2. With V trimmed by 4 bases and J by 6 bases, 7 bases remained unmatched. CDR3 size: 15 residues. CDR1 and CDR2 (germline): MNHNY, SVGAGI (reference sequence). Here the CDR3 reads CASSSAGGVSGELFF. The CDR3 region has the DNA TGTGCCAGCAGTTCTGCGGGAGGCGTATCCGGGGAGCTGTTTTTT.

The genes are TRBV27 and TRBJ1-2; D ambiguous. From germline, CDR1 is MNHEY and CDR2 SMNVEV (reference sequence). The V gene lost 4 bases and the J gene lost 7 bases, with 13 bases spanning the gap. CDR3 length equals 13 residues. The chain's CDR3 is CASSSTLRSGYTF. CDR3 DNA sequence: TGTGCCAGCAGTTCCACCTTAAGGTCTGGCTACACCTTC.